This paragraph covers one TCR beta chain sequence. Its antigen is not identified. It was by 5' RACE with UMI labels that the TRB cDNA libraries were prepared. TCRdb reprocessed the 5' RACE reads and keeps a single row for each CDR3 protein, giving no DNA. This sample contains over 95,000 distinct CDR3 sequences. The CDR3 loop spans 16 amino acids. Per germline, CDR1 MGHRA and CDR2 YSYEKL. This sample was included in a study of CXCR3-negative and CXCR3-positive naive CD8 T cells. Study conclusions and caveats: CXCR3-positive naive cells carried more hydrophobic TRB CDR3s than CXCR3-negative naive cells did.

The sequence was obtained from a human donor in good health. Some clones in this sample may be carry-over from other donors' samples. The sample consisted of naive CXCR3+ CD8+ T cells from blood. Subset described: CD45RO-CCR7+CD27+CD95- naive CD8+ T cells expressing CXCR3 (TNR3+). The rearrangement joins TRBV4-1 to TRBJ2-7; TCRdb's D gene call, TRBD2, goes unchecked for lack of DNA. CDR3 loop: CASSQDLKRSSYEQYF.